The 2 T cell receptor beta chains below were found in one sample sequenced in a study of shared clonotypes between healthy human individuals. Sequencing used immunoSEQ multiplex PCR; TCRdb keeps in-frame clones, though not all of them. The sample lists some 1 million clones; roughly 80% were seen once. The sequencing sample was made of memory CD4+ T cells sorted from blood. Stated subset: CD45RA-negative fraction. Every receptor here comes from a man in his late teens or twenties in good health.

This chain joins TRBV6-5 and TRBJ1-2; perhaps TRBD1 as D (5 bases). CDR1 is MNHEY, CDR2 SVGAGI, per germline. V lost 1 base and J lost 8, with 11 bases in between. The CDR3 has 13 amino acids. The CDR3 nucleotides are TGTGCCAGCAGTTACTGGGGGTGGTCCGGCTACACCTTC. Amino acids: CASSYWGWSGYTF.

This sequence joins TRBV7-2 and TRBJ1-6; tentative D call: TRBD1 (5 bases). V lost 2 bases and J lost 7, with 12 bases in between. This CDR3 region has 15 residues. Germline CDR1 reads SGHTA; CDR2 reads FQGNSA. The CDR3 here is CASSLNTGPNSPLHF. DNA of the CDR3: TGTGCCAGCAGCTTAAACACAGGCCCCAATTCACCCCTCCACTTT.